Here is one TCR beta chain with its context. The antigen remains undetermined. Clones were read by immunoSEQ multiplex PCR, and TCRdb kept only the in-frame ones, dropping some. In the table there are roughly 2.1 million clones, approximately 94% of which are singletons. The source of the sample is a study of shared clonotypes between healthy human individuals. Study summary: The people who gave samples were a couple of women and three men aged 18 to 49. The study used three CD4 naive, three CD4 memory, two CD8 naive and one CD8 memory plate per donor. Whole-study findings and limits: Naive subsets, compared against memory subsets, generally had larger estimated richness values. Owing to a small donor count, the genetic and exposure-history diversity represented was limited.

V was pared by 6 bases and J by 5 bases, with 11 bases between. The CDR3 is 12 residues long. CDR1 is WSHSY and CDR2 is SAAADI in the germline V gene. The naive CD8 population came from CD45RO-negative cells selected for CCR7, without terminally differentiated effector memory CD45RA+ cells. Input material: naive CD8+ T cells from PBMCs. The source of this sequence is a man between 18 and 29 years old in good health. Some clones in this sample may be carry-over from other donors' samples. The chain couples TRBV10-2 to TRBJ2-7, with TRBD2 as a possible D gene (5 bases). Here the CDR3 DNA reads TGCGCCAGCAGCTACTGGCGGGACGAGCAGTACTTC. Translated: CASSYWRDEQYF.